Below, 10 T cell receptor beta chains from the same sample are listed, as sequenced in a study of cytomegalovirus exposure and HLA in healthy donors. Both 60 Vbeta primers and 13 Jbeta primers went into the PCR. Profiling relied on immunoSEQ multiplex PCR, and the TCRdb table lists in-frame clones only, not all of them. The data contain 100,000 to 150,000 clones, over 60% of them singletons. What was sequenced was PBMCs. These TCRs come from a woman in her fifties or sixties in good health and CMV-seropositive.

The CDR3 is CASRPLRQAGFGEAFF. CDR3 DNA: TGTGCCAGCAGACCATTAAGACAGGCCGGTTTTGGTGAAGCTTTCTTT. The V and J genes are TRBV11-2 and TRBJ1-1, with D tentatively TRBD1 (6 bases). V gave up 6 bases and J gave up 7 bases, with 24 bases separating them. CDR3 length: 16 residues. The germline CDR1 and CDR2 sequences are SGHAT and FQNNGV.

The chain couples TRBV18 to TRBJ2-5, with 12 bases fitting TRBD2. This CDR3 spans 16 amino acids. CDR1 is KGHSH and CDR2 is LQKENI in the germline V gene. V was clipped by 5 bases and J by 2 bases; unmatched bases: 6. Here the CDR3 DNA reads TGTGCCAGCTCAACCTCCGGGACTAGCGGGCAAGAGACCCAGTACTTC. Translating it yields CASSTSGTSGQETQYF.

DNA of the CDR3: TGCGCCAGCAGCCTAGGGACAGCAAATGAGCAGTTCTTC. Translating it yields CASSLGTANEQFF. The chain links TRBV5-1 to TRBJ2-1; TRBD1 matches at 7 bases. The CDR3 extends over 13 amino acids. V lost 4 bases to trimming and J lost 7 bases; unmatched junction nucleotides: 5. Germline values: CDR1 SGHRS, CDR2 YFSETQ.

The chain links TRBV7-3 to TRBJ2-1; 15 bases are a match to TRBD2. Germline lookup yields CDR1 SGHTA and CDR2 FQGTGA. V shed 4 bases and J 7 bases; nucleotides not matched to a gene: 2. This CDR3 region has 15 residues. CDR3 sequence: CASSSGTSGRNEQFF. The CDR3 DNA is TGTGCCAGCAGCTCTGGGACTAGCGGGAGGAATGAGCAGTTCTTC.

V is TRBV19 and J is TRBJ1-6; 8 positions match TRBD1. J gave up 10 bases and V 4 bases, and 6 bases lay outside the gene matches. There are 14 residues in the CDR3. Per the germline V gene, CDR1 is LNHDA and CDR2 is SQIVND (reference sequence). The CDR3 reads CASSSGQGGSPLHF. The DNA for the CDR3 is TGTGCCAGTAGTAGCGGACAGGGTGGATCACCCCTCCACTTT.

The chain joins TRBV18 to TRBJ2-2, with TRBD1 matching 9 bases. The CDR3 covers 16 residues. The junction had 4 bases not matched to a gene; V was cut back by 5 bases and J by 0 bases. The germline gives CDR1 KGHSH, CDR2 LQKENI. CDR3 DNA: TGTGCCAGCTCAAAGGGACAGGGCCCGAACACCGGGGAGCTGTTTTTT. This gives the protein CASSKGQGPNTGELFF.

The chain recombines TRBV7-9 with TRBJ2-1; D is possibly TRBD1 (6 bases). The germline CDR1 and CDR2 sequences are SEHNR and FQNEAQ (reference sequence). This CDR3 has 16 residues. V lost 4 bases and J lost 3, with 16 bases in between. The CDR3 here is CASSSPDRANYNEQFF. The CDR3 coding sequence is TGTGCCAGCAGCTCCCCGGACAGAGCAAACTACAATGAGCAGTTCTTC. The entire variable domain, with the rest obtained from reference TRBV7-9 and TRBJ2-1, is as follows: DTGVSQNPRHKITKRGQNVTFRCDPISEHNRLYWYRQTLGQGPEFLTYFQNEAQLEKSRLLSDRFSAERPKGSFSTLEIQRTEQGDSAMYLCASSSPDRANYNEQFFGPGTRLTVL.

The chain employs TRBV5-1 and TRBJ2-5, with 8 bases that match TRBD1. The V gene's germline CDR1 is SGHRS and CDR2 YFSETQ. This CDR3 contains 14 residues. The ends lost 2 bases at V and 2 bases at J; junction bases unmatched: 2. This CDR3 reads CASSFQGAQETQYF. CDR3 DNA sequence: TGCGCCAGCAGCTTTCAGGGGGCTCAAGAGACCCAGTACTTC.

The V and J genes are TRBV19 and TRBJ2-6; 9 bases agree with TRBD1. The CDR3 runs to 16 residues. Trimming removed 7 bases from V and 0 bases from J; junction bases left unmatched: 4. Germline V gives CDR1 LNHDA, CDR2 SQIVND (reference sequence). The CDR3 DNA follows: TGTGCCAGTACCCGGGACAGGGACTCTGGGGCCAACGTCCTGACTTTC. It codes for CASTRDRDSGANVLTF.

J is TRBJ2-5 and V is TRBV6-6, with 9 bases identical to TRBD2. The CDR3 spans 15 residues. CDR1 MNHNY and CDR2 SVGAGI come from the germline V gene (reference sequence). The V segment lost 0 bases and the J segment 9 bases; nucleotides outside the gene matches: 8. This CDR3 reads CASSYSKLAGPAQYF. CDR3 bases: TGTGCCAGCAGTTACTCGAAGCTAGCGGGACCGGCCCAGTACTTC.